This T cell receptor beta chain emerged from a study of CD8+CD57+ T cells in acquired aplastic anemia. About the study: Sorted CD4+ and CD8+ cells yielded DNA averaging about 3.1 ug. Broader study findings: Some 30 was the count of CD8+ CDR3 sequences that patients shared with controls. Controls and patients did not differ significantly in CD8+ Simpson's diversity.

According to the study, genomic DNA was the template for TCR beta VDJ and CDR3 profiling. TCRdb re-derived calls from the reads in MiXCR, one entry per CDR3 protein. The repertoire holds approximately 200,000 distinct CDR3 sequences, 64% seen once, with 46% in the top ten. This clonotype was picked up a small number of times. As yet, its antigen is unknown. Germline V lookup: CDR1 SEHNR, CDR2 FQNEAQ (reference sequence). This CDR3 comprises 15 residues. The V segment lost 3 bases and the J segment 3 bases; nucleotides outside the gene matches: 5. The rearrangement joins TRBV7-9 to TRBJ2-1, with 7 bases fitting TRBD1. The sequence derives from a human donor with severe aplastic anemia or a healthy control (not recorded which). The sequencing sample was made of sorted CD4+, CD8+, or CD8+CD57+ T cells (not recorded which) from PBMCs. The CDR3 coding sequence is TGTGCCAGCAGCTTTCTAGGGGGCGACTACAATGAGCAGTTCTTC. It specifies CASSFLGGDYNEQFF.